This T cell receptor (beta chain) is drawn from a study of B cell selection in AIRE deficiency. This clone has just one count. Conventional CD4 T cells were sorted as CD4+CD127+ cells. This table comes from immunoSEQ multiplex PCR, and its TCRdb copy is limited to in-frame clones, with some not included. The table shows some 25,000 clones, with roughly 96% occurring only once. V lost 0 bases and J 1 base, leaving 11 bases between the germline ends. The CDR3 is 16 amino acids. CDR1 SGHTA and CDR2 FQGNSA come from the germline V gene. Sequencing was performed on CD4+CD127+ conventional T cells sorted from PBMCs. The chain is built from TRBV7-2 and TRBJ2-3; no clear D gene. This receptor was identified in a human donor in good health. For the CDR3, the DNA is TGTGCCAGCAGCTTAGCGCTCCAGCCGGGCACAGATACGCAGTATTTT. Protein sequence: CASSLALQPGTDTQYF. The full variable domain, its missing parts supplied by reference TRBV7-2 and TRBJ2-3, is GAGVSQSPSNKVTEKGKDVELRCDPISGHTALYWYRQSLGQGLEFLIYFQGNSAPDKSGLPSDRFSAERTGGSVSTLTIQRTQQEDSAVYLCASSLALQPGTDTQYFGPGTRLTVL.